This TCR beta chain was observed in a study of cytotoxic CD8 clonotypes in ibrutinib-treated CLL. Study information: Researchers reported about 10 relapsed/refractory and about 15 treatment-naive patients, around 17 of them IGHV unmutated. Findings and limits, study-wide: In sustained-remission versus progressing patients, sampling times differed.

Here immunoSEQ multiplex PCR was the method, and the copy in TCRdb shows in-frame clones only, minus some. The sample holds 90,000 to 150,000 clones; about 58% are singletons and the top ten take 37%. V lost 4 bases, J lost 3 bases, and 13 bases lay in between. This CDR3 has 13 amino acids. Looked up from germline, CDR1 is SQVTM and CDR2 is ANQGSEA. A note on this clone: Its antigen is not identified.

V and J are TRBV29-1 and TRBJ2-7; perhaps D is TRBD1 or TRBD2 (5 bases each). The TCR was taken from a human donor with chronic lymphocytic leukemia. Source: PBMCs, taken after 24 months of ibrutinib treatment. CDR3: CSVVGTGHYEQYF. The CDR3 bases are TGCAGCGTTGTTGGGACCGGTCACTACGAGCAGTACTTC.